This T cell receptor beta chain was sequenced for a study of blood T cell repertoires in COVID-19. Study-level background: COVID-19 samples from acute and convalescent phases originated in the United States, Italy and Spain. PBMCs, B-cell-depleted T cells, or T cells were the source of the cDNA or gDNA that made up the material.

Germline loops: CDR1 SGHTA, CDR2 FQGTGA. This CDR3 comprises 13 residues. The V gene end was trimmed by 5 bases and the J gene end by 6 bases; junction bases not matched to a gene: 5. Under the authors' procedure: Estimation of nucleated cell counts was performed using reference gene primer amplification. The method was immunoSEQ multiplex PCR; TCRdb's version includes in-frame clones alone and lacks a portion of them. Clone size and the V and J calls come from that table; the DNA yielded D and trimming. Of 140,000 or so clones listed, approximately 80% are singletons. This TCR derives from a woman aged 45-65 years with acute or convalescent COVID-19. Input material: peripheral blood. This chain joins TRBV7-3 and TRBJ2-3; the match to TRBD1 covers 7 bases. The CDR3 loop is CASSTTGQDTQYF. DNA for the CDR3: TGTGCCAGCAGCACGACAGGGCAGGATACGCAGTATTTT.